A selection of T cell receptor beta chains follows, all from one sample in a study of blood T cell repertoires in COVID-19. Sequencing used immunoSEQ multiplex PCR; TCRdb keeps in-frame clones, though not all of them. The data contain about 270,000 clones, 86% of them singletons. The sample comprised peripheral blood. These receptors were taken from a woman aged 80 or over with COVID-19, enrolled during active disease. CDR3s include the opening cysteine and the closing phenylalanine or tryptophan. A D gene is named only where the DNA matches it firmly. A row's size may be missing; if present it is once, few, many or a size class.

>TRBV29-1|-|-|TRBJ1-1
CSVGGLRVNTEAFF
TGCAGCGTTGGCGGTTTGAGAGTGAACACTGAAGCTTTCTTT
>TRBV27|-|-|TRBJ2-1
CASSLRIGTPYNEQFF
TGTGCCAGCAGTTTAAGGATAGGGACACCTTACAATGAGCAGTTCTTC
>TRBV25-1|-|-|TRBJ1-5
CASSEGQSYQPQHF
TGTGCCAGCAGTGAAGGACAGTCCTATCAGCCCCAGCATTTT
>TRBV4-1|-|TRBD1|TRBJ1-5
CASSPPGQGNQPQHF
TGCGCCAGCAGCCCACCGGGACAGGGCAATCAGCCCCAGCATTTT
>TRBV3-1/TRBV3-2|once|-|TRBJ2-1
CASSQLSNEQFF
TGTGCCAGCAGCCAATTGTCGAATGAGCAGTTCTTC
>TRBV10-3|-|-|TRBJ2-3
CAISDSGGTTDTQYF
TGTGCCATCAGTGATTCTGGGGGGACGACAGATACGCAGTATTTT
>TRBV5-1|-|-|TRBJ2-7
CASSLGGVYEQYF
TGCGCCAGCAGCTTGGGTGGAGTCTACGAGCAGTACTTC
>TRBV19|-|-|TRBJ1-4
CASSDPNRELFF
TGTGCCAGTAGTGATCCAAACCGCGAACTGTTTTTT
>TRBV7-3|-|-|TRBJ1-1
CASSRGSNTEAFF
TGTGCCAGCAGCCGGGGGTCTAACACTGAAGCTTTCTTT
>TRBV5-1|-|-|TRBJ2-5
CASSSRSGGETQYF
TGCGCCAGCAGCTCCCGCTCGGGGGGCGAGACCCAGTACTTC
>TRBV25-1|-|-|TRBJ1-3
CAGAYSSGNTIYF
TGTGCCGGCGCATACAGCTCTGGAAACACCATATATTTT
>TRBV27|-|-|TRBJ1-4
CASSFRTLEKLFF
TGTGCCAGCAGTTTTCGGACTCTTGAAAAACTGTTTTTT
>TRBV6-5|-|-|TRBJ1-1
CASSYSQGGHTEAFF
TGTGCCAGCAGTTACTCACAGGGTGGACACACTGAAGCTTTCTTT
>TRBV2|-|-|TRBJ2-4
CASSDQRLLAKNIQYF
TGTGCCAGCAGTGACCAGCGGCTCCTAGCCAAAAACATTCAGTACTTC
>TRBV28|-|TRBD1|TRBJ1-5
CASGARGARLIGQPQHF
TGTGCCAGCGGGGCCAGGGGGGCGCGTTTGATCGGTCAGCCCCAGCATTTT
>TRBV19|-|-|TRBJ1-2
CASSFNSGTGSNYGYTF
TGTGCCAGTAGTTTCAATTCGGGTACAGGATCTAACTATGGCTACACCTTC
>TRBV7-8|once|TRBD2|TRBJ2-3
CASSQSGGTQYF
TGTGCCAGCAGCCAAAGCGGGGGCACGCAGTATTTT
>TRBV5-1|-|TRBD1|TRBJ2-6
CASGNRGLGANVLTF
TGCGCCAGCGGAAACAGGGGGCTGGGGGCCAACGTCCTGACTTTC
>TRBV2|-|-|TRBJ2-1
CASSLSGYEQFF
TGTGCCAGCAGTTTGTCGGGGTATGAGCAGTTCTTC
>TRBV11-2|-|TRBD2|TRBJ2-1
CASSFTSGGNNEQFF
TGTGCCAGCAGCTTTACTAGCGGGGGGAACAATGAGCAGTTCTTC
>TRBV19|-|-|TRBJ1-6
CASSIAGTKVNSPLHF
TGTGCCAGTAGTATAGCCGGGACAAAAGTTAATTCACCCCTCCACTTT
>TRBV4-2|-|TRBD1|TRBJ2-7
CASSLLDRGAYEQYF
TGTGCCAGCAGCCTGTTGGACAGGGGGGCCTACGAGCAGTACTTC
>TRBV23-1|-|-|TRBJ2-5
CASSQSRPGGRGAPQETQYF
TGCGCCAGCAGTCAATCACGGCCAGGGGGGCGGGGCGCGCCCCAAGAGACCCAGTACTTC
>TRBV7-8|few|TRBD2|TRBJ2-7
CASMRTSGYTEQYF
TGTGCCAGCATGCGGACTAGCGGATATACAGAGCAGTACTTC
>TRBV9|-|-|TRBJ1-2
CASSLLTANYGYTF
TGTGCCAGCAGCCTTTTGACAGCGAACTATGGCTACACCTTC
>TRBV2|-|-|TRBJ1-1
CASSERTGGGNTEAFF
TGTGCCAGCAGTGAACGAACTGGGGGGGGGAACACTGAAGCTTTCTTT
>TRBV5-5|-|TRBD1|TRBJ1-5
CASSSMRDRGRRGVDQPQHF
TGTGCCAGCAGCTCTATGAGGGACAGGGGAAGAAGAGGGGTTGATCAGCCCCAGCATTTT
>TRBV18|-|-|TRBJ2-3
CASSPFLSAPQYF
TGTGCCAGCTCACCATTCCTGAGCGCACCGCAGTATTTT
>TRBV6-6|-|TRBD1|TRBJ1-2
CASRSLGTGINYGYTF
TGTGCCAGCAGATCCCTCGGGACAGGGATTAACTATGGCTACACCTTC
>TRBV20-1|-|-|TRBJ1-2
CSASSGQSRGYTF
TGCAGTGCTAGTAGCGGACAGTCTCGAGGCTACACCTTC
>TRBV4-1|few|TRBD1|TRBJ1-2
CASSQSQGDNYGYTF
TGCGCCAGCAGCCAAAGTCAGGGGGATAACTATGGCTACACCTTC
>TRBV7-9|-|-|TRBJ1-4
CASSLARAPTNEKLFF
TGTGCCAGCAGCTTAGCGAGGGCACCAACTAATGAAAAACTGTTTTTT
>TRBV5-1|-|TRBD1|TRBJ1-1
CASSLDFGTGSEAFF
TGCGCCAGCAGCTTGGACTTCGGGACAGGCTCCGAAGCTTTCTTT
>TRBV11-2|-|-|TRBJ2-1
CASTLGGGPYNEQFF
TGTGCCAGCACCTTGGGCGGGGGCCCCTACAATGAGCAGTTCTTC
>TRBV14|-|-|TRBJ1-1
CASSHIGKGMNTEAFF
TGTGCCAGCAGCCATATCGGCAAGGGGATGAACACTGAAGCTTTCTTT
>TRBV4-3|-|TRBD2|TRBJ2-7
CASSQDLGGGMGEQYF
TGCGCCAGCAGCCAAGATTTAGGCGGGGGGATGGGCGAGCAGTACTTC
>TRBV30|-|-|TRBJ1-3
CAWRPRDPLGNTIYF
TGTGCCTGGAGGCCCAGGGATCCCTTGGGAAACACCATATATTTT
>TRBV21-1|-|-|TRBJ2-5
CASSKAPSPTGAGETQYF
TGTGCCAGCAGCAAAGCGCCCTCTCCAACAGGGGCCGGGGAGACCCAGTACTTC
>TRBV28|-|-|TRBJ1-5
CASSPQNNQPQHF
TGTGCCAGCAGTCCTCAGAACAATCAGCCCCAGCATTTT
>TRBV5-1|-|TRBD1|TRBJ1-3
CASSPDRGSSGNTIYF
TGCGCCAGCAGCCCGGACAGGGGGAGCTCTGGAAACACCATATATTTT
>TRBV7-2|few|TRBD1|TRBJ1-3
CASSLGGQGLSGNTIYF
TGTGCCAGCAGCTTAGGGGGACAGGGCCTCTCTGGAAACACCATATATTTT
>TRBV28|-|TRBD1|TRBJ2-3
CASRPQGVKQYF
TGTGCCAGCAGACCACAGGGGGTTAAGCAGTATTTT
>TRBV6-6|-|-|TRBJ1-5
CASSYSGGPNQPQHF
TGTGCCAGCAGTTACTCGGGGGGACCTAATCAGCCCCAGCATTTT
>TRBV5-8|-|TRBD1|TRBJ1-6
CASSLYGQGGSPLHF
TGTGCCAGCAGCTTGTATGGACAGGGTGGATCACCCCTCCACTTT
>TRBV27|-|-|TRBJ1-6
CAPNEEMDNSPLHF
TGTGCCCCAAATGAAGAGATGGATAATTCACCCCTCCACTTT
>TRBV7-6|-|-|TRBJ1-2
CASSLESEVGYTF
TGTGCCAGCAGCTTAGAGTCGGAGGTTGGCTACACCTTC
>TRBV29-1|-|-|TRBJ2-6
CSVAGSGANVLTF
TGCAGCGTTGCAGGGTCTGGGGCCAACGTCCTGACTTTC
>TRBV5-6|-|TRBD1|TRBJ2-3
CASSLSRTGHTDTQYF
TGTGCCAGCAGCTTGAGTAGGACAGGGCACACAGATACGCAGTATTTT
>TRBV15|once|TRBD1|TRBJ1-2
CATSTDRVARGTYGYTF
TGTGCCACCAGCACCGACAGGGTGGCCCGTGGGACCTATGGCTACACCTTC
>TRBV3-1/TRBV3-2|-|TRBD1|TRBJ2-2
CASSHKGARTGELFF
TGTGCCAGCAGCCACAAGGGGGCGAGGACCGGGGAGCTGTTTTTT
>TRBV18|-|TRBD2|TRBJ2-3
CASSPYPAGGFTDTQYF
TGTGCCAGCTCACCATATCCTGCGGGGGGCTTCACAGATACGCAGTATTTT
>TRBV7-2|-|TRBD1|TRBJ1-1
CASSLTGTGLTEAFF
TGTGCCAGCAGCTTAACCGGGACAGGGTTGACTGAAGCTTTCTTT
>TRBV9|-|-|TRBJ2-1
CASSLRQQGNEQFF
TGTGCCAGCAGCCTCCGTCAACAGGGAAATGAGCAGTTCTTC